This T cell receptor (beta chain) was obtained from a study of PD-1 blockade in classical Hodgkin lymphoma. The time point denotes: cycle 4 day 1 (C4D1), after five to seven weeks of nivolumab. Every one of the patients relapsed after autologous stem cell transplantation (brentuximab vedotin exposure was variable). V was clipped by 4 bases and J by 5 bases; unmatched bases: 6. Germline V CDR1 and CDR2: SGHRS, YFSETQ. The CDR3 length is 14 residues. The assay was immunoSEQ multiplex PCR, and TCRdb's table has in-frame clones only and misses some. This table has roughly 90,000 clones, over 80% appearing once.

The source material was peripheral blood mononuclear cells (PBMCs), sampled before the fourth cycle of nivolumab. This clonotype originated in a human donor with classical Hodgkin lymphoma. The rearrangement joins TRBV5-1 to TRBJ1-1, with 9 bases that match TRBD1. The DNA for the CDR3 is TGCGCCAGCAGCGTGATGGACAGGGGAACTGAAGCTTTCTTT. It codes for CASSVMDRGTEAFF.